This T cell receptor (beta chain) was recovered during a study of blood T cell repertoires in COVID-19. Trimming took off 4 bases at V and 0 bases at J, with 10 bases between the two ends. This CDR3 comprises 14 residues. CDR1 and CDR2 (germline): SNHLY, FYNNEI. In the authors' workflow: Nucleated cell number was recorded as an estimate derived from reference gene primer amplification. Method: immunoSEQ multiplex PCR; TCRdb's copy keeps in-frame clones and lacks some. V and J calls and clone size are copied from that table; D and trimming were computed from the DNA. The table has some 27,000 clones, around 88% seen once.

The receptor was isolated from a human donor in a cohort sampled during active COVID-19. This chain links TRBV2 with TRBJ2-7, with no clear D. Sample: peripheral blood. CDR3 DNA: TGTGCCAGCAGTGCGGAGCGAACCTCCTACGAGCAGTACTTC. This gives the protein CASSAERTSYEQYF.